A selection of T cell receptor beta chains follows, all from one sample in a study of T cell repertoires in cytomegalovirus infection. TCRdb re-called the reads with MiXCR, one entry per CDR3 protein. Among roughly 230,000 distinct CDR3 sequences, about 7% were seen once, and the ten largest hold more than 5.5%. The specimen was PBMCs. The source is a human donor in good health (CMV status not recorded). Some clones in this sample may be carry-over from other donors' samples. Each CDR3 is given with its conserved first and last residue. The D gene is left open where the match is weak. Size is omitted from some rows. Given values are once, few, many or a class for expanded clones.

DNA	CDR3	D	size	J	V	length
TGTGCCAGCAGCTTAGTAATCGGCAGAGTGGGACAGGGGGACTCTGGAAACACCATATATTTT	CASSLVIGRVGQGDSGNTIYF	TRBD1	many	TRBJ1-3	TRBV7-2	21
TGTGCCAGCAGAACAGGGAACACAGATACGCAGTATTTT	CASRTGNTDTQYF	NA	once	TRBJ2-3	TRBV7-9	13
TGTGCCAGCAGCTTAAAATGGACAGAAGCCTATGGCTACACCTTC	CASSLKWTEAYGYTF	NA	many	TRBJ1-2	TRBV7-2	15
TGTGCCAGCAGCTTAGATCGCCAGTACAATCAGCCCCAGCATTTT	CASSLDRQYNQPQHF	NA	many	TRBJ1-5	TRBV7-2	15
TGTGCCAGCAGAATGGGACCCGCCTACAATGAGCAGTTCTTC	CASRMGPAYNEQFF	NA	many	TRBJ2-1	TRBV6-2/TRBV6-3	14
TGTGCCAGTAGGACATCAGGGGGAGAGACCCAGTACTTC	CASRTSGGETQYF	TRBD1	many	TRBJ2-5	TRBV19	13
TGTGCCAGCAGCTTGTCGGACAGACCTATGAACACTGAAGCTTTCTTT	CASSLSDRPMNTEAFF	NA	many	TRBJ1-1	TRBV11-2	16
TGTGCCAGCAGCTTAGCGAGGGGGGGCGGTGGGGCCAACGTCCTGACTTTC	CASSLARGGGGANVLTF	NA	many	TRBJ2-6	TRBV7-9	17
TGTGCCAGCAGCCCGGGACAGGGATCGGGGACTGAAGCTTTCTTT	CASSPGQGSGTEAFF	TRBD1	few	TRBJ1-1	TRBV4-2	15
TGTGCCAGCAGTCTGGACAGTTTGGACAATCAGCCCCAGCATTTT	CASSLDSLDNQPQHF	NA	many	TRBJ1-5	TRBV2	15
TGTGCCAGCACCCCCCCGGTGTTAGATGGCTACACCTTC	CASTPPVLDGYTF	NA	many	TRBJ1-2	TRBV28	13
TGTGCCAGCTCACCACCTGGTGGCGGTGAGCAGTTCTTC	CASSPPGGGEQFF	NA	many	TRBJ2-1	TRBV18	13
TGTGCCAGCAGCTTAGATGGGAGAAATGAAAAACTGTTTTTT	CASSLDGRNEKLFF	NA	many	TRBJ1-4	TRBV11-2	14
TGTGCCAGCAGTCCCCAGGGGCGATTTAGTGACAATGAGCAGTTCTTC	CASSPQGRFSDNEQFF	NA	many	TRBJ2-1	TRBV28	16
TGTGCCACCAGCAGAGATCAGAGGGGGGGGTATGGCTACACCTTC	CATSRDQRGGYGYTF	NA	many	TRBJ1-2	TRBV15	15
TGTGCCAGCAGCTTTGGAGACGGATCCTACTACGAGCAGTACTTC	CASSFGDGSYYEQYF	NA	many	TRBJ2-7	TRBV7-6	15
TGTGCCAGCAGCCAAGAGTTCAAACTAGAGCAGTTCTTC	CASSQEFKLEQFF	NA	few	TRBJ2-1	TRBV14	13
TGTGCCAGCAGTTTGAGGACGCGCGATGGCTACACCTTC	CASSLRTRDGYTF	NA	many	TRBJ1-2	TRBV27	13
TGTGCCAGCAGCTTGAAAAGGGGCTCGGCCATGAACACTGAAGCTTTCTTT	CASSLKRGSAMNTEAFF	NA	many	TRBJ1-1	TRBV7-2	17
TGCGCCAGCAGCTTGAGCCCCGGAGAGACCCAGTACTTC	CASSLSPGETQYF	NA	many	TRBJ2-5	TRBV5-1	13
TGCAGTGCTAGAGTGGCCAGGGGGAGTGAAAAACTGTTTTTT	CSARVARGSEKLFF	TRBD1	many	TRBJ1-4	TRBV20-1	14
TGTGCCAGCAGCGGCGGGACAACGAAAGGAGCTCATTCACCCCTCCACTTT	CASSGGTTKGAHSPLHF	NA	many	TRBJ1-6	TRBV7-9	17
TGCAGCGTTGTGAGGAGGGAAACCTCCTACGAGCAGTACTTC	CSVVRRETSYEQYF	NA	many	TRBJ2-7	TRBV29-1	14
TGCAGTGCCCTGCGGCTCGGCCCTGAAGCTTTCTTT	CSALRLGPEAFF	NA	many	TRBJ1-1	TRBV20-1	12
TGCGCCAGCAAGGGACAGGGGGAAACAGATACGCAGTATTTT	CASKGQGETDTQYF	TRBD1	many	TRBJ2-3	TRBV10-2	14
TGTGCCAGCAGCTTAGAGGCCAGCTCCTACGAGCAGTACTTC	CASSLEASSYEQYF	NA	few	TRBJ2-7	TRBV11-3	14
TGTGCCAGCAGTTCTACAGGGGACACCGGGGAGCTGTTTTTT	CASSSTGDTGELFF	TRBD1	many	TRBJ2-2	TRBV6-2/TRBV6-3	14
TGTGCCAGCAGTAGATGGGGAGGGAGAAACACTGAAGCTTTCTTT	CASSRWGGRNTEAFF	NA	many	TRBJ1-1	TRBV28	15
TGTGCCAGCAGCCCCCGAGGTCCTAGCGGGCAAGAGCAGTTCTTC	CASSPRGPSGQEQFF	TRBD2	many	TRBJ2-1	TRBV9	15
TGTGCCAGCAGCGGGGCGGGGGGGTACAATGAGCAGTTCTTC	CASSGAGGYNEQFF	TRBD2	many	TRBJ2-1	TRBV11-3	14
TGTGCCAGCAGCTTAGCGCGGTCGTCGGGCACAGATACGCAGTATTTT	CASSLARSSGTDTQYF	NA	NA	TRBJ2-3	TRBV7-9	16
TGCGCCAGCAGCCCAGAGGCAGTAAACACCGGGGAGCTGTTTTTT	CASSPEAVNTGELFF	NA	many	TRBJ2-2	TRBV5-1	15
TGTGCCAGCAGTTTAGGATCACAGGGATTTAGAGGCGATCAGCCCCAGCATTTT	CASSLGSQGFRGDQPQHF	NA	many	TRBJ1-5	TRBV28	18
TGTGCCAGCAGCTCATACCAAACAGGAGTATCCTACAATGAGCAGTTCTTC	CASSSYQTGVSYNEQFF	NA	many	TRBJ2-1	TRBV7-2	17
TGTGCCAGCAGCTTATTCCTCTTGGGACTGCGCACAGATACGCAGTATTTT	CASSLFLLGLRTDTQYF	NA	many	TRBJ2-3	TRBV7-2	17
TGTGCCAGCAGTTACGGACAGGTAGGGGGCAATGAGCAGTTCTTC	CASSYGQVGGNEQFF	TRBD1	many	TRBJ2-1	TRBV6-6	15
TGTGCCAGCACCACTGACAGGGGGGGACCTGAAGCTTTCTTT	CASTTDRGGPEAFF	TRBD1	many	TRBJ1-1	TRBV2	14
TGTGCCAGCAGTTCCCGCAGGACTAGCGGGGGGCCATACTCCTACGAGCAGTACTTC	CASSSRRTSGGPYSYEQYF	TRBD2	many	TRBJ2-7	TRBV6-2/TRBV6-3	19
TGCGCCAGCAGCACGTGGACGGACGCTTACGAGCAGTACTTC	CASSTWTDAYEQYF	NA	many	TRBJ2-7	TRBV4-1	14
TGTGCCAGCAGTCCGCGCGGCAGGCGAGCCTTCTACGAGCAGTACTTC	CASSPRGRRAFYEQYF	NA	many	TRBJ2-7	TRBV28	16
TGTGCCAGTAGTATTGGTTTCTTCACAGATACGCAGTATTTT	CASSIGFFTDTQYF	NA	many	TRBJ2-3	TRBV19	14
TGTGCCAGCAGTGGACCTGGGTCGGGGCGGGGGTCGGAGCAGTACTTC	CASSGPGSGRGSEQYF	TRBD2	few	TRBJ2-7	TRBV25-1	16
TGCAGCGCGCCTCTGGCGGGGTCGAGGGAGACCCAGTACTTC	CSAPLAGSRETQYF	NA	NA	TRBJ2-5	TRBV20-1	14
TGTGCCACCAGCAGATCAGTCAGGGAAGCGGGCACCGGGGAGCTGTTTTTT	CATSRSVREAGTGELFF	NA	NA	TRBJ2-2	TRBV15	17
TGTGCCAGCAGTCTAGCGAGCGGGAGGATTGGCTACACCTTC	CASSLASGRIGYTF	NA	many	TRBJ1-2	TRBV7-9	14